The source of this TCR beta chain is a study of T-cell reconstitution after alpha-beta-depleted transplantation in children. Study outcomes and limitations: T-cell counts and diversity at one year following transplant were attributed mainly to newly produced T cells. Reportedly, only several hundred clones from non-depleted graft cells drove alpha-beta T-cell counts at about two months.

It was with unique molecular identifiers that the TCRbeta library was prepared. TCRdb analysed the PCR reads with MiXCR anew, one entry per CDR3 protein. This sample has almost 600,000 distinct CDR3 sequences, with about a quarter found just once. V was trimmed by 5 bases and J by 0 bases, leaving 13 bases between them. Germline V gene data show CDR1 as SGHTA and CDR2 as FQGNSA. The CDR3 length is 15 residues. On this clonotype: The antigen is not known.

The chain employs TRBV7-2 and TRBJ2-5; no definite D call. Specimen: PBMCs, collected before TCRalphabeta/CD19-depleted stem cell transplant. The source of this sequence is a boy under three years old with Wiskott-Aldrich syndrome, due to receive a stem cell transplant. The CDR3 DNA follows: TGTGCCAGCAGCCCATGGGGTGGGTACCAAGAGACCCAGTACTTC. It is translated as CASSPWGGYQETQYF. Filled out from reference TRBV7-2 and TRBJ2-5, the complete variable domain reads GAGVSQSPSNKVTEKGKDVELRCDPISGHTALYWYRQSLGQGLEFLIYFQGNSAPDKSGLPSDRFSAERTGGSVSTLTIQRTQQEDSAVYLCASSPWGGYQETQYFGPGTRLLVL.